These 9 T cell receptor beta chains were sequenced from one sample in a study of cytomegalovirus exposure and HLA in healthy donors. The study ran its PCR with 60 Vbeta and 13 Jbeta primers. The table came from immunoSEQ multiplex PCR; TCRdb's copy has only in-frame clones and leaves some out. The table lists about 160,000 clones, roughly 82% of them singletons, with 2.5% to 3.5% in the top ten. Sequencing was performed on PBMCs. These receptors were obtained from a woman between 45 and 65 years old in good health and CMV-seropositive.

This clone was counted a single time. This chain connects TRBV2 to TRBJ1-2, with 7 bases matching TRBD1. CDR3 length: 15 amino acids. V dropped 1 base and J dropped 5; count of bases not matched to a gene: 7. CDR1 SNHLY and CDR2 FYNNEI come from the germline V gene. The CDR3 protein is CASSEVGRGVYGYTF. CDR3 nucleotide sequence: TGTGCCAGCAGTGAAGTTGGCAGGGGGGTTTATGGCTACACCTTC.

The V gene is TRBV5-6, the J gene TRBJ1-1; D not resolved. V lost 2 bases, J lost 8 bases, and 10 bases lay in between. This CDR3 is 12 amino acids long. The germline CDR1 and CDR2 sequences are SGHDT and YYEEEE. The CDR3 is CASSFSRREAFF. The CDR3 bases are TGTGCCAGCAGCTTCAGTCGGAGGGAAGCTTTCTTT.

About this clone: Other DNA sequences within the sample encode an identical CDR3. This chain joins TRBV7-6 and TRBJ1-1; the D gene is possibly TRBD1 (6 bases). The CDR3 has 13 amino acids. Germline V gene data show CDR1 as SGHVS and CDR2 as FNYEAQ. Trimming cost V 5 bases and J 1 base, with 8 bases left between them. The CDR3, as DNA: TGTGCCAGCAGCCGACAGGAGAACACTGAAGCTTTCTTT. This gives the protein CASSRQENTEAFF. Together with reference TRBV7-6 and TRBJ1-1, the CDR3 gives the full variable domain: GAGVSQSPRYKVTKRGQDVALRCDPISGHVSLYWYRQALGQGPEFLTYFNYEAQQDKSGLPNDRFSAERPEGSISTLTIQRTEQRDSAMYRCASSRQENTEAFFGQGTRLTVV.

The table lists this clone with a few counts. CDR3 residues: CASRLAGDTYEQYF. CDR3 DNA: TGTGCCTCCAGGCTCGCAGGCGATACCTACGAGCAGTACTTC. V usage is TRBV6-1 and J usage is TRBJ2-7; D is ambiguous. V was clipped by 11 bases and J by 2 bases, with 19 bases between them. Germline values: CDR1 MNHNS, CDR2 SASEGT. The CDR3 is 14 amino acids.

As concerns this clone: A read error likely explains this, since a far larger clone differs by one base. The V and J genes are TRBV27 and TRBJ2-5; TRBD2 matches at 15 bases. Germline loops: CDR1 MNHEY, CDR2 SMNVEV (reference sequence). CDR3 length equals 17 residues. The CDR3 DNA is TGTGCCAGCAGTCCGGGACTAGCGGGGGGCGTCCAAGAGACCCACTACTTC. Translating it yields CASSPGLAGGVQETHYF.

This chain uses TRBV10-3 with TRBJ2-2, with 7 bases matching TRBD2. The CDR3 loop spans 16 amino acids. V shed 3 bases, J shed 6 bases, and the junction held 10 bases outside the gene matches. Germline V CDR1 and CDR2: ENHRY, SYGVKD. The DNA of the CDR3 is TGTGCCATCAGTGATGGAGGGACTCGGGGGGCCGGGGAGCTGTTTTTT. Encoded protein: CAISDGGTRGAGELFF.

CDR3 DNA sequence: TGTGCCAGCAGCTTAGCCGGCGGGGGAACCCTAGACAATGAGCAGTTCTTC. This codes for CASSLAGGGTLDNEQFF. The chain recombines TRBV7-9 with TRBJ2-1, with 7 bases lining up with TRBD2. Germline CDR1 SEHNR, CDR2 FQNEAQ (reference sequence). V dropped 0 bases and J dropped 5; count of bases not matched to a gene: 10. The CDR3 runs 17 residues.

The chain joins TRBV7-9 to TRBJ2-7; 9 bases agree with TRBD1. The germline V gene has CDR1 SEHNR and CDR2 FQNEAQ (reference sequence). With V trimmed by 1 base and J by 6 bases, 7 bases remained unmatched. The CDR3 loop spans 15 amino acids. Written as DNA, the CDR3 is TGTGCCAGCAGCTTAGGAACAGGGGGCGGGGGCGAGCAGTACTTC. Protein: CASSLGTGGGGEQYF.

The chain employs TRBV11-1 and TRBJ2-7; 10 bases match TRBD1. The V and J ends lost 5 bases and 5 bases, in that order; junction bases with no gene match: 6. Germline CDR1 is SGHAT and CDR2 is FQDESV (reference sequence). This CDR3 region has 14 residues. The CDR3: CASSDRQGADEQYF. The CDR3 nucleotides read TGTGCCAGCAGCGACCGACAGGGGGCCGACGAGCAGTACTTC.